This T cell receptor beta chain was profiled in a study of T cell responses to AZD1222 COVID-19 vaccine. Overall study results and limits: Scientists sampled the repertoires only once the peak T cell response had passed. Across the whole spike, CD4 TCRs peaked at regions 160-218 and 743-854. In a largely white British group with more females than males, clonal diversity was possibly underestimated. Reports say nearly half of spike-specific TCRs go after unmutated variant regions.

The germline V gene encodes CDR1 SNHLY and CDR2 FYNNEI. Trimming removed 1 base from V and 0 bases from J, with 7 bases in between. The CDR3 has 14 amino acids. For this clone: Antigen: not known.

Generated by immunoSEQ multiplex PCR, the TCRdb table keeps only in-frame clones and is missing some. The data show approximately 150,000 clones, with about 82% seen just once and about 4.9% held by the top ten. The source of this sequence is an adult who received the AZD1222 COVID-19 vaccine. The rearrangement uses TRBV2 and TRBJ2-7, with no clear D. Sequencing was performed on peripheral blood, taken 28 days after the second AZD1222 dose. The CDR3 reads CASSEGSASYEQYF. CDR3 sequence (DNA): TGTGCCAGCAGTGAAGGCTCTGCCTCCTACGAGCAGTACTTC. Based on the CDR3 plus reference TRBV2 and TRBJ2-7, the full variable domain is EPEVTQTPSHQVTQMGQEVILRCVPISNHLYFYWYRQILGQKVEFLVSFYNNEISEKSEIFDDQFSVERPDGSNFTLKIRSTKLEDSAMYFCASSEGSASYEQYFGPGTRLTVT.